This paragraph reports one TCR beta chain. The sample belongs to a study of CD8+CD57+ T cells in acquired aplastic anemia. TCR beta VDJ and CDR3 profiling used genomic DNA as template. MiXCR, applied by TCRdb to the reads, yields one record per CDR3 protein. Of more than 200,000 distinct CDR3 sequences listed, around 49% are singletons. The CDR3 runs 15 residues. The germline CDR1 and CDR2 sequences are SEHNR and FQNEAQ (reference sequence). Trimming cost V 5 bases and J 2 bases, with 16 bases left between them. Those patients picked for sequencing had displayed CD8+CD57+ cell expansion on flow cytometry.

The sample comprised sorted CD4+, CD8+, or CD8+CD57+ T cells (not recorded which) from PBMCs. This TCR came from a human donor with aplastic anemia. V is TRBV7-9 and J is TRBJ2-7; D perhaps matches TRBD2 (6 bases). CDR3 protein: CASSPSVGGPYEQYF. The CDR3 nucleotides are TGTGCCAGCAGCCCTAGTGTGGGGGGTCCCTACGAGCAGTACTTC.